This is a list of T cell receptor beta chains from one sample in a study of blood T cells in healthy people across ages. Each CDR3 protein gets one entry after TCRdb re-called the 5' RACE reads with MiXCR. The table records 1.5 million to 2 million distinct CDR3 sequences, about 50% of them present only once. Specimen: blood. The receptors were gathered from a woman aged 40-49 years in good health. Both conserved end residues are part of each CDR3. A D gene is named only where the DNA matches it firmly. The size field is filled for only some rows; it gives once, few, many or a size class.

>TRBD1|TRBJ2-7|TRBV12-3/TRBV12-4|few
CASARSGTGDNEQYF
TGTGCCAGCGCGCGAAGCGGGACAGGGGACAACGAGCAGTACTTC
>NA|TRBJ1-1|TRBV20-1|NA
CSARTPNTEAFF
TGCAGTGCGAGGACACCTAACACTGAAGCTTTCTTT
>NA|TRBJ2-7|TRBV29-1|NA
CSVEETTVTYNEQYF
TGCAGCGTTGAAGAGACGACAGTAACCTACAATGAGCAGTACTTC
>NA|TRBJ1-5|TRBV27|NA
CASSVALGQPQHF
TGTGCCAGCAGTGTAGCCTTAGGGCAGCCCCAGCATTTT
>NA|TRBJ2-3|TRBV4-2|NA
CVSSQGGGFTDTQYF
TGTGTCAGCAGCCAAGGTGGGGGCTTCACAGATACGCAGTATTTT
>NA|TRBJ2-3|TRBV29-1|NA
CSVGGSDTQYF
TGCAGCGTTGGGGGGTCAGATACGCAGTATTTT
>TRBD1|TRBJ2-7|TRBV18|NA
CASSRTTGNTGEQYF
TGTGCCAGCTCACGCACGACAGGGAACACGGGCGAGCAGTACTTC
>TRBD1|TRBJ2-3|TRBV19|once
CASSRGTGATDTQYF
TGTGCCAGTAGTCGGGGGACAGGAGCCACAGATACGCAGTATTTT
>TRBD2|TRBJ2-5|TRBV9|NA
CASSVGASGGQETQYF
TGTGCCAGCAGCGTAGGGGCTAGCGGGGGTCAAGAGACCCAGTACTTC
>NA|TRBJ1-1|TRBV5-5|NA
CASSRGEGDAEAFF
TGTGCCAGCAGCCGGGGAGAGGGGGACGCTGAAGCTTTCTTT
>NA|TRBJ2-1|TRBV7-9|NA
CASSPGAGAAYNEQFF
TGTGCCAGCAGCCCTGGGGCGGGGGCCGCCTACAATGAGCAGTTCTTC
>TRBD1|TRBJ2-7|TRBV20-1|NA
CSARAPTGISYEQYF
TGCAGTGCTAGAGCCCCGACAGGGATCTCCTACGAGCAGTACTTC
>NA|TRBJ1-2|TRBV27|NA
CASSSGGAGAYGYTF
TGTGCCAGCAGCTCCGGCGGCGCGGGTGCCTATGGCTACACCTTC
>NA|TRBJ1-2|TRBV9|NA
CASSVGRGIDYGYTF
TGTGCCAGCAGCGTAGGCAGAGGGATTGACTATGGCTACACCTTC
>TRBD2|TRBJ2-7|TRBV27|NA
CASSFRQGLPGEQYF
TGTGCCAGCAGTTTTCGTCAGGGACTACCAGGCGAGCAGTACTTC
>TRBD1|TRBJ1-2|TRBV6-2/TRBV6-3|NA
CASSYRGQGYYGYTF
TGTGCCAGCAGTTACCGGGGACAGGGATACTATGGCTACACCTTC
>NA|TRBJ1-2|TRBV4-3|NA
CASRPQGQGPDGYTF
TGCGCCAGCAGACCCCAGGGTCAGGGGCCGGATGGCTACACCTTC
>TRBD1|TRBJ2-5|TRBV29-1|few
CSVEANRGGETQYF
TGCAGCGTTGAGGCGAACAGGGGTGGAGAGACCCAGTACTTC
>NA|TRBJ2-6|TRBV24-1|NA
CATSDPTGSGANVLTF
TGTGCCACCAGTGATCCTACAGGTTCAGGGGCCAACGTCCTGACTTTC
>NA|TRBJ2-7|TRBV21-1|once
CASSKETDRHYEQYF
TGTGCCAGCAGCAAAGAGACGGACAGACACTACGAGCAGTACTTC
>NA|TRBJ1-2|TRBV12-3/TRBV12-4|once
CASLFVGSGYTF
TGTGCCAGTTTGTTTGTAGGTAGTGGCTACACCTTC
>NA|TRBJ2-5|TRBV12-3/TRBV12-4|few
CASSLGWTQETQYF
TGTGCCAGCAGTTTAGGGTGGACCCAAGAGACCCAGTACTTC
>TRBD2|TRBJ2-3|TRBV10-3|few
CAITPGLALVDTQYF
TGTGCCATCACTCCGGGACTAGCTTTAGTAGATACGCAGTATTTT
>NA|TRBJ1-5|TRBV20-1|NA
CSATGGLPMGYSNQPQHF
TGCAGTGCTACCGGTGGGCTTCCGATGGGGTATAGCAATCAGCCCCAGCATTTT
>TRBD1|TRBJ2-6|TRBV5-6|once
CASNPPGQQVRANVLTF
TGTGCCAGCAACCCACCGGGACAGCAAGTCCGGGCCAACGTCCTGACTTTC
>TRBD1|TRBJ2-1|TRBV12-3/TRBV12-4|few
CASSLNRGRYNEQFF
TGTGCCAGCAGTTTAAACAGGGGGCGTTACAATGAGCAGTTCTTC
>NA|TRBJ2-3|TRBV11-1|NA
CASSLNLPGSPDTQYF
TGTGCCAGCAGCTTAAATTTGCCGGGGTCCCCAGATACGCAGTATTTT
>NA|TRBJ2-1|TRBV7-2|few
CASSFRAGTYNEQFF
TGTGCCAGCAGCTTTCGGGCAGGGACCTACAATGAGCAGTTCTTC
>NA|TRBJ2-1|TRBV6-1|NA
CASSLDQCEQFF
TGTGCCAGCAGTCTCGACCAATGTGAGCAGTTCTTC
>TRBD2|TRBJ2-7|TRBV18|NA
CASSVLGTAGVGSYEQYF
TGTGCCAGCTCAGTGTTGGGGACGGCGGGGGTTGGCTCCTACGAGCAGTACTTC
>TRBD2|TRBJ2-1|TRBV20-1|few
CSALTRSGVYNEQFF
TGCAGTGCTTTAACTAGGAGCGGGGTTTACAATGAGCAGTTCTTC
>NA|TRBJ1-1|TRBV6-5|few
CASRPHRGGENTEAFF
TGTGCCAGCAGGCCACACCGCGGAGGGGAGAACACTGAAGCTTTCTTT
>TRBD1|TRBJ1-5|TRBV4-1|NA
CASSQGDGTGYNQPQHF
TGCGCCAGCAGCCAAGGAGATGGGACAGGCTATAATCAGCCCCAGCATTTT
>NA|TRBJ2-5|TRBV5-1|NA
CASSLVGLAKETQYF
TGCGCCAGCAGCTTGGTAGGGCTAGCGAAAGAGACCCAGTACTTC
>TRBD1|TRBJ2-5|TRBV29-1|few
CSVEAVQGKETQYF
TGCAGCGTTGAAGCTGTACAGGGGAAAGAGACCCAGTACTTC
>TRBD1|TRBJ2-5|TRBV3-1|NA
CASSQEGGVKTQYF
TGTGCCAGCAGCCAAGAAGGGGGCGTGAAGACCCAGTACTTC
>NA|TRBJ2-7|TRBV28|few
CASSLFPPSYEQYF
TGTGCCAGCAGTTTATTCCCCCCGTCCTACGAGCAGTACTTC
>TRBD2|TRBJ2-1|TRBV7-9|NA
CASSFPDQTSGGTNEQFF
TGTGCCAGCAGCTTTCCCGATCAAACTAGCGGGGGAACCAATGAGCAGTTCTTC
>TRBD2|TRBJ2-1|TRBV6-1|NA
CASSEAAGDLYNEQFF
TGTGCCAGCAGTGAAGCGGCGGGGGATCTCTACAATGAGCAGTTCTTC
>NA|TRBJ1-6|TRBV7-2|once
CVSSPNREPGWRPLHF
TGTGTCAGCAGCCCCAACAGGGAACCCGGGTGGAGGCCCCTCCACTTT
>NA|TRBJ1-5|TRBV12-3/TRBV12-4|many
CASRGTGNQPQHF
TGTGCCAGCAGGGGGACGGGAAATCAGCCCCAGCATTTT
>NA|TRBJ1-2|TRBV11-1|few
CASSPLDKSYGYTF
TGTGCCAGCAGCCCGCTTGACAAGTCCTATGGCTACACCTTC
>NA|TRBJ1-2|TRBV6-5|few
CAASAGISYTF
TGTGCCGCCTCGGCCGGGATCTCTTACACCTTC
>NA|TRBJ2-5|TRBV20-1|NA
CSATPRWRGSETQYF
TGCAGTGCCACCCCCCGTTGGAGGGGATCGGAGACCCAGTACTTC
>NA|TRBJ2-5|TRBV12-3/TRBV12-4|NA
CASSTPGGSETQYF
TGTGCCAGCAGTACCCCCGGGGGTTCGGAGACCCAGTACTTC
>NA|TRBJ2-7|TRBV7-9|NA
CASSSGLTLYEQYF
TGTGCCAGCAGCTCCGGGCTGACCTTGTACGAGCAGTACTTC
>TRBD2|TRBJ2-1|TRBV12-3/TRBV12-4|NA
CASMRAGEPYDEQFF
TGTGCCAGCATGCGGGCGGGGGAACCTTACGATGAGCAGTTCTTC
>TRBD1|TRBJ2-4|TRBV28|few
CASSPPGQGYIQYF
TGTGCCAGCAGCCCCCCGGGACAGGGTTACATTCAGTACTTC
>NA|TRBJ2-7|TRBV12-3/TRBV12-4|NA
CASSLAAGLTYEQYF
TGTGCCAGCAGTTTAGCGGCAGGTCTAACCTACGAGCAGTACTTC
>TRBD2|TRBJ2-7|TRBV5-1|NA
CASSLTSGAFSYEQYF
TGCGCCAGCAGCTTGACTAGCGGGGCATTCTCCTACGAGCAGTACTTC
>NA|TRBJ1-6|TRBV20-1|NA
CSARGGLNSPLHF
TGCAGTGCTAGGGGTGGCTTGAATTCACCCCTCCACTTT
>NA|TRBJ2-1|TRBV27|once
CASSIIASPYNEQFF
TGTGCCAGCAGTATTATAGCAAGCCCCTACAATGAGCAGTTCTTC
>NA|TRBJ1-4|TRBV5-1|NA
CASSLEAGKLFF
TGCGCCAGCAGCTTGGAGGCGGGCAAACTGTTTTTT
>NA|TRBJ2-1|TRBV10-3|few
CAISAGATYNEQFF
TGTGCCATCAGTGCCGGGGCAACCTACAATGAGCAGTTCTTC
>NA|TRBJ2-7|TRBV14|once
CASSQGRTAVPIEQYF
TGTGCCAGCAGCCAAGGACGAACAGCTGTACCAATCGAGCAGTACTTC
>TRBD1|TRBJ2-7|TRBV5-1|NA
CASSSGTGEAYEQYF
TGCGCCAGCAGCTCCGGGACAGGGGAGGCCTACGAGCAGTACTTC
>TRBD2|TRBJ2-3|TRBV4-3|NA
CASSQDPASGGQAETQYF
TGCGCCAGCAGCCAAGATCCGGCTAGCGGGGGTCAGGCAGAGACGCAGTATTTT
>NA|TRBJ2-3|TRBV13|many
CASSLRIDTQYF
TGTGCCAGCAGCTTAAGGATAGATACGCAGTATTTT